These T cell receptor beta chains were read from a single sample in a study of breast tumors, draining lymph nodes, adjacent tissues. TCRdb processed the multiplex PCR reads anew with MiXCR; each CDR3 protein has one entry. The sample includes about 180,000 distinct CDR3 sequences, 30% to 35% of them seen just once. The sequencing input was axillary lymph node tissue. These receptors were taken from a female donor with breast cancer. Some clones in this sample may be carry-over from other donors' samples. Both conserved end residues are part of each CDR3. The D gene is left open where the match is weak. Clone size is given for some rows only: seen once, a few or many times, or a class if the clone is expanded.

CDR3 DNA	CDR3 protein	clone size	D gene	J gene	V gene
TGTGCCAGCAGTTACCGCGACCCACGGGGTGTTAGCAATCAGCCCCAGCATTTT	CASSYRDPRGVSNQPQHF	many	.	TRBJ1-5	TRBV6-6
TGTGTCTCTGGCTTCTCTGGGGCCAACGTCCTGACTTTC	CVSGFSGANVLTF	many	.	TRBJ2-6	TRBV27
TGTGCCTGGAGTGTAGGGACAGATAACTATGGCTACACCTTC	CAWSVGTDNYGYTF	.	TRBD1	TRBJ1-2	TRBV30
TGCGCCAGCAGCTTAGCTCCGACAAGCAAAGAAACTAATGAAAATCTGTTTTTT	CASSLAPTSKETNENLFF	.	.	TRBJ1-4	TRBV5-1
TGTGCCAGCAGTCCGGGACTCCTCTACGAGCAGTACTTC	CASSPGLLYEQYF	many	.	TRBJ2-7	TRBV2
TGTGCCAGCAGTTACGACAGCAACACCGGGGAGCTGTTTTTT	CASSYDSNTGELFF	many	.	TRBJ2-2	TRBV6-2/TRBV6-3
TGTGCTAGTGTCTTATCGGGACACTACAACACTGAAGCTTTCTTT	CASVLSGHYNTEAFF	once	.	TRBJ1-1	TRBV12-5
TGTGCCAGCAGCCTACTATCGGACAGGTATCCCCACAATGAGCAGTTCTTC	CASSLLSDRYPHNEQFF	many	TRBD1	TRBJ2-1	TRBV11-2
TGTGCCATCAGTGAGACCCCGACGGCGAACACTGAAGCTTTCTTT	CAISETPTANTEAFF	few	.	TRBJ1-1	TRBV10-3
TGTGCCAGCAGCTCGGAGAGGGCTGTCTACGAGCAGTACTTC	CASSSERAVYEQYF	many	.	TRBJ2-7	TRBV7-9
TGTGCCACCAGTGATTTATCTGGGACCGGCTACACCTTC	CATSDLSGTGYTF	.	.	TRBJ1-2	TRBV24-1
TGCGCCAGCAGCGGGGAAGGGGGCACAGATACGCAGTATTTT	CASSGEGGTDTQYF	.	.	TRBJ2-3	TRBV4-1
TGCGCCAGCAGCTTGGATGGGGCGGCGGGGGGGCCTCACGAGCAGTACTTC	CASSLDGAAGGPHEQYF	many	TRBD2	TRBJ2-7	TRBV5-1
TGTGCCAGCAGCTTAGGAGGTGACAGGAGGGTTGAAGCTTCCTTT	CASSLGGDRRVEASF	.	.	TRBJ1-1	TRBV7-9
TGTGCCAGCAGCCGCGTGGGGCGGGCGGGAGTCCACAATGAGCAGTTCTTC	CASSRVGRAGVHNEQFF	many	TRBD2	TRBJ2-1	TRBV7-6
TGCGCCAGCAGCATCGCCGGGACAGGGAACTATGGCTACACCTTC	CASSIAGTGNYGYTF	many	TRBD1	TRBJ1-2	TRBV5-1
TGTGCCAGCAGCCGAGAGGGCGGGTTGGGCTACACCTTC	CASSREGGLGYTF	once	.	TRBJ1-2	TRBV7-2
TGCAGTGCCACCAGTGACGCGGGACGGAGCACAGATACGCAGTATTTT	CSATSDAGRSTDTQYF	.	.	TRBJ2-3	TRBV20-1
TGTGCCAGCAGTCACTCGGGCAGCCGACTCTACGAGCAGTACTTC	CASSHSGSRLYEQYF	.	.	TRBJ2-7	TRBV6-5
TGTGCCAGCTCACCCACTAGCAATGAGCAGTTCTTC	CASSPTSNEQFF	many	.	TRBJ2-1	TRBV18
TGTGCCAGCAGCCTCATGGAGGGTTCCGAGCAGTACTTC	CASSLMEGSEQYF	many	.	TRBJ2-7	TRBV9
TGTGCCAGCAGACCCAAGCGGGAGGGACCAGAGACCCAGTACTTC	CASRPKREGPETQYF	.	TRBD2	TRBJ2-5	TRBV7-9
TGCGCCAGCAGCCGGGACAGGGAATATGAAAAACTGTTTTTT	CASSRDREYEKLFF	many	TRBD1	TRBJ1-4	TRBV5-1
TGCAGCGTTGAAGGTAGCGGGGGCTACAATGAGCAGTTCTTC	CSVEGSGGYNEQFF	.	TRBD2	TRBJ2-1	TRBV29-1
TGCAGTGCTGAATTGGCTAGCGGGAGGGGGTACCAAGAGACCCAGTACTTC	CSAELASGRGYQETQYF	.	TRBD2	TRBJ2-5	TRBV20-1
TGTGCCACCAGTGACCCCTTCACAGATACGCAGTATTTT	CATSDPFTDTQYF	once	.	TRBJ2-3	TRBV24-1
TGTGCCAGCAGCTCCCCGCAGGGACCTGAAAAACTGTTTTTT	CASSSPQGPEKLFF	many	.	TRBJ1-4	TRBV5-4
TGTGCCAGCAGGCTACAGGGTAGGGGTTCACCCCTCCACTTT	CASRLQGRGSPLHF	many	.	TRBJ1-6	TRBV3-1
TGTGCCAGCAGTGCTCAGTCCCGGGTATGGAACGAGCAGTACTTC	CASSAQSRVWNEQYF	.	.	TRBJ2-7	TRBV27
TGTGCCAGTACCATGTCTTCCAGCGTCCCTCAGCCCCAGCATTTT	CASTMSSSVPQPQHF	few	.	TRBJ1-5	TRBV19
TGTGCCACCAGCGTAGAAGTAGGGAACTATGGCTACACCTTC	CATSVEVGNYGYTF	many	.	TRBJ1-2	TRBV15
TGTGCCAGCAGTTTATGGGGAACCTCCTACGAGCAGTACTTC	CASSLWGTSYEQYF	.	.	TRBJ2-7	TRBV27
TGTGCCAGCAGCTTAACTCGGGCCTACAATGAGCAGTTCTTC	CASSLTRAYNEQFF	.	.	TRBJ2-1	TRBV11-2
TGTGCCAGCAGCTTAGCTGAAGGGGTCCCCTACGAGCAGTACTTC	CASSLAEGVPYEQYF	many	.	TRBJ2-7	TRBV7-6
TGTGCCAGCAGTGTGAACGGAGGGATTCTTCTCCGCAATCAGCCCCACCATTTT	CASSVNGGILLRNQPHHF	.	.	TRBJ1-5	TRBV2
TGTGCCAGCAGCCCTACTAGCTGGGATGAGCAGTTCTTC	CASSPTSWDEQFF	.	.	TRBJ2-1	TRBV7-8
TGCAGCGTTGAAGGGGACAGGGGTTCTTCTAACTATGGCTACACCTTC	CSVEGDRGSSNYGYTF	many	TRBD1	TRBJ1-2	TRBV29-1
TGCAGCGCTCCCGGGACAGGGAACGGCTACACCTTC	CSAPGTGNGYTF	many	TRBD1	TRBJ1-2	TRBV29-1
TGTGCCAGCAGCGCGACTAGCAGCACAGATACGCAGTATTTT	CASSATSSTDTQYF	many	TRBD2	TRBJ2-3	TRBV9
TGTGCCAGCAGCTCGACAGGGACCTCTGGAAACACCATATATTTT	CASSSTGTSGNTIYF	many	TRBD1	TRBJ1-3	TRBV7-2
TGTGCCGGCAGTGAGATAGACATAGGGGATGGGAATTCGCCCCTCCACTTT	CAGSEIDIGDGNSPLHF	.	.	TRBJ1-6	TRBV6-1
TGCAGTGCTAGAGACTGGACTAGCGGGAGAGGGGGGTCATACAATGAGCAGTTCTTC	CSARDWTSGRGGSYNEQFF	many	TRBD2	TRBJ2-1	TRBV20-1
TGTGCCAGCAGCTTCGCAGGGAGCCGCCTCTCTGGAAACACCATATATTTT	CASSFAGSRLSGNTIYF	many	.	TRBJ1-3	TRBV7-2
TGTGCCAGTAGTCTTATGGGGGGTCTCAGGAATGAAAAACTGTTTTTT	CASSLMGGLRNEKLFF	many	.	TRBJ1-4	TRBV19
TGTGCCAGTAGTACTAGGAGAGCGGGAGTGGGGGATACGCAGTATTTT	CASSTRRAGVGDTQYF	many	TRBD2	TRBJ2-3	TRBV19
TGTGCCACCAGTGCGGTCGGCGTCTTGGTGTCTTGCAGCAGGGTCGATGGCTACACCTTC	CATSAVGVLVSCSRVDGYTF	many	.	TRBJ1-2	TRBV24-1
TGTGCCAGCAGCCAAGATTCACTGGGACTAGCGGGGGCCATCCCCCGGGAGACCCAGTACTTC	CASSQDSLGLAGAIPRETQYF	.	TRBD2	TRBJ2-5	TRBV7-3
TGTGCCAGCAGCTTAGGGGACAGGGGACTTGGAAACACCATATATTTT	CASSLGDRGLGNTIYF	.	TRBD1	TRBJ1-3	TRBV7-3
TGTGCCATCAGTGACCACGGACTAGCGGCACAAGAGACCCAGTACTTC	CAISDHGLAAQETQYF	many	TRBD2	TRBJ2-5	TRBV10-3
TGTGCCTGGAGTTTGACAGGGATGAGTTCACCCCTCCACTTT	CAWSLTGMSSPLHF	many	TRBD1	TRBJ1-6	TRBV30
TGTGCCAGCAGGAACAGGGCCCCCAACGAGCAGTACTTC	CASRNRAPNEQYF	.	.	TRBJ2-7	TRBV12-3/TRBV12-4
TGTGCCAGCAGCGAGCTGGGGCTAGCGGGATACAATGAGCAGTTCTTC	CASSELGLAGYNEQFF	many	TRBD2	TRBJ2-1	TRBV5-8
TGTGCCAGCAGCTTAACAGGGGGCGCGTCCGGGGAGCTGTTTTTT	CASSLTGGASGELFF	many	TRBD1	TRBJ2-2	TRBV11-3
TGTGCCAGCAGCTTGGGTGGTATTGAAGAGACCCAGTACTTC	CASSLGGIEETQYF	many	.	TRBJ2-5	TRBV5-6
TGTGCCAGCAGCTTTGAAGGGAATGGCTACACCTTC	CASSFEGNGYTF	many	.	TRBJ1-2	TRBV7-9
TGCAGTGCTCCGGGGGACAGGGGGAACTATGGCTACACCTTC	CSAPGDRGNYGYTF	many	TRBD1	TRBJ1-2	TRBV20-1
TGCAGTGCTGCAGCCGCCGGACGTCAGCCCCAGCATTTT	CSAAAAGRQPQHF	many	.	TRBJ1-5	TRBV20-1